This T cell receptor (beta chain) was captured by sequencing in a study of cytomegalovirus exposure and HLA in healthy donors. Study-wide findings and caveats: Reported findings show TCR beta sequences accurately forecast HLA-A and HLA-B alleles in most subjects. According to a later analysis, most TCR beta chains associated with CMV appeared HLA-restricted. Association of a missense DCLRE1C variant with TCR beta V- and J-gene trimming was reported in a later analysis.

60 Vbeta and 13 Jbeta primers were used in PCR. Per the study methods: Around 10 million of the approximately 80 million unique TCR beta chains counted in a later analysis were shared. The assay was immunoSEQ multiplex PCR, and TCRdb's table has in-frame clones only and misses some. That table is the source of V, J and clone size, and D and trimming were worked out from the DNA. This sample yields over 85,000 clones, of which approximately 80% are seen a single time; around 3% belongs to the top ten. Notes on this clone: The antigen remains undetermined.

The length of the CDR3 is 16 residues. CDR1 is MGHDK and CDR2 is SYGVNS in the germline V gene. Trimming cost V 8 bases and J 11 bases; bases outside gene matches: 23. The sample was PBMCs. The chain combines TRBV25-1 with TRBJ2-5; 7 bases map to TRBD1. This clonotype originated in a man aged 40-49 years in good health and CMV-seronegative. CDR3 protein: CASGTMRDSFSQRQYF. CDR3 sequence (DNA): TGTGCCAGCGGAACTATGAGGGACAGCTTCTCCCAACGGCAGTACTTC.